This T cell receptor beta chain is drawn from a study of cytomegalovirus exposure and HLA in healthy donors (dated by TCRdb to the late 2010s). As for the study more broadly: According to an earlier analysis of several hundred of the donors, 200 million or so T cells yielded over 100 million unique TCR beta sequences and about 300 Gb of sequence data. Roughly 300 gigabases of sequencing data and around 80 million unique TCR sequences made up an early release that covered nearly 650 HLA-typed donors. Of the roughly 390 genotyped donors, approximately 80% fell in the genetic ancestry cluster associated with self-reported Caucasian donors. The study aimed to test whether cataloging public T cell receptors could reveal signatures of past pathogen exposure. The study used immunosequencing to profile the T cell repertoires of 666 subjects and linked those repertoires to cytomegalovirus serostatus. In addition to the first cohort of hundreds of subjects, a separate validation cohort of 120 different subjects was used. To predict cytomegalovirus infection status, the study combined high-throughput TCR immunosequencing, statistical association of individual TCRs with disease status, and machine learning. A later analysis re-analyzed previously published TCR beta repertoires from roughly 690 donors and added high-resolution HLA genotyping to study TCR occurrence patterns. Rather than using new phenotypic data, the later analysis identified candidate immune exposures from TCR beta sequences and from how often those sequences occurred across donors. An earlier analysis of some 600 of the donors applied high-throughput TCR beta sequencing to assess whether each TCR beta V gene segment acted as functional or pseudogenic. Donor age, sex, ethnicity and CMV serostatus were compiled alongside the repertoire data. Genome-wide SNP genotypes for about 60% of the roughly 670 donors were used in a later genetic analysis, which treated that subset as a discovery cohort. All discovery cohort repertoires had been generated using a single sequencing platform. HLA typing covered class I and class II loci at four-digit resolution. The number of typed donors differed by locus: roughly 629-640 for A, B, C, DRB1 and DQB1; 522 for DQA1; around 610 for DPA1; and some 470 for DPB1. Because of strong linkage in the cohort, roughly five DR-DQ haplotypes were treated as single units for association and clustering. Among 398 genotyped donors of the cohort, an average of around 220,000 unique TCR beta nucleotide sequences was sequenced per donor, of which roughly 17% were non-productive. What the work shows at the level of the full study, not this receptor alone: Because counts were too low, seventeen rarely observed V segments, including chromosome 9 orphons, were left out of the earlier analysis of roughly 600 of the donors. A further reported finding was that TCR beta sequences accurately predicted the HLA-A and HLA-B alleles for most subjects in the first cohort. An earlier analysis of approximately 600 of the donors showed that most TCR beta V segments appeared in productive rearrangements either about 90% or about 30% of the time, which broadly matched IMGT annotations. Only TCR beta chains were sequenced in this cohort, and the absence of alpha or paired-chain data limited detectable features. A later analysis found that HLA-associated TCR beta chains were more clonally expanded and had lower generation probabilities than equally common non-associated chains. Because the 87-base-pair reads could not distinguish some IMGT-functional V segments, including TRBV6-2 and TRBV6-3, those segments were excluded. According to a later analysis, parvovirus B19, influenza, CMV and Epstein-Barr virus appeared linked to several top co-occurrence clusters. Across donors, most TCR sequences were observed very rarely, whereas some public TCRs were present in many individuals. In a later analysis, TCR association rates were found to vary across HLA loci, with the most associated TCRs seen for DRB1 alleles and the fewest for HLA-C alleles. At a false discovery rate of 0.05, a later analysis linked around 17,000 TCR beta sequences to specific HLA alleles. A group of highly shared sequence variants was considered likely to be a technical artifact of the sequencing pipeline. In a later genetic analysis, fewer N-insertions in productive TCRs were reported among donors in an Asian-associated ancestry cluster than the roughly 700-donor mean. Most CMV-associated TCR beta chains appeared to be HLA-restricted in a later analysis, and the HLA associations seemed to be driven largely by CMV exposure. Correlated functional status among segregating V segments might be attributable to linkage disequilibrium, but an unknown experimental factor could not be ruled out. CMV serostatus was the only immune exposure information available for the cohort. Three of the identified cytomegalovirus-associated TCR beta chains were confirmed in vitro to be specific for cytomegalovirus antigens. In a later genetic analysis, a missense DCLRE1C variant was associated with V-gene and J-gene trimming of TCR beta chains, and the association was replicated in an independent cohort. Cytomegalovirus status was reported to be diagnosed by the classifier with high specificity and sensitivity in both the original and validation cohorts. Strong co-occurrence of HLA alleles, especially DR and DQ, made assigning TCR associations to individual alleles difficult. Roughly uniform sequencing depth across donors was assumed in presence/absence analyses, although this assumption may not hold. Because some donors lacked HLA typing at each locus, the association tests relied only on the typed subset. The authors suggested that the approach could potentially be generalized to other disease states and immunological phenotypes. The study listed 164 TCR beta chains as associated with cytomegalovirus.

The germline ends are 20 bases apart after V is trimmed by 4 bases and J by 9 bases. The CDR3 starts with the cysteine, ends with the phenylalanine, and has 14 residues. Only the CDR3 DNA stays, 42 bases, in frame from base 1. The germline V gene (reference sequence) yields SGHNT for CDR1 and YYREEE for CDR2. Libraries were prepared through the immunoSEQ multiplex PCR assay. A mixture of 60 forward primers for TCR Vbeta segments and 13 reverse primers for TCR Jbeta segments was used in the multiplex PCR. Amplification of the CDR3 region of rearranged TCR beta genes was performed with a multiplex PCR assay on genomic DNA. On the Illumina HiSeq System, the amplified TCR beta libraries were sequenced as 87-base-pair reads. Regarding the original processing steps: Across the 640 or so repertoires, a later analysis counted 80 million or so unique TCR beta chains, around 11 million of which were shared by at least two donors. To remove PCR and sequencing errors, raw reads were error-corrected and collapsed into unique sequences using a nearest-neighbor algorithm that merged closely related sequences. CDR3 sequences were aligned to IMGT reference sequences to assign V, D and J gene segments. For a sequence to be retained, a match of at least six nucleotides was required to both a V gene segment and a J gene segment. A rearrangement was called productive if the CDR3 had no stop codons and remained in frame with V and J, and every other rearrangement was called non-productive. Following IMGT convention, CDR3 was defined as the stretch from the second conserved V-encoded cysteine to the conserved J-encoded phenylalanine. The earlier analysis of some 550 of the donors excluded any sequence lacking an unambiguous match to a single V gene segment. An earlier analysis of about 590 of the donors classified V segments as functional when productive rearrangements were above 56.7% and as segregating when the standard deviation between donors was above 5%. To diagnose cytomegalovirus status from the catalog of TCR beta chain sequences, a statistical classification framework was built. In a later analysis, V and J genes were assigned by comparing TCR nucleotide sequences against IMGT/GENE-DB human TR gene sequences. The TCRdist pipeline was used in a later analysis to assign CDR3 sequences and most-parsimonious VDJ recombination scenarios. A later analysis defined each TCR beta chain by its CDR3 amino acid sequence plus V-gene family, and excluded reads lacking a unique V-gene family. A later analysis removed several hundred highly shared, low-generation-probability nucleotide sequences to deal with suspected cross-contamination and a sequencing artifact. In a later analysis, a clonal expansion index was calculated for each public chain from normalized within-repertoire ranks of inferred template counts. In a later analysis, generation probabilities were computed with a VDJ recombination model fitted to out-of-frame rearrangements, and the resulting probabilities were checked against IGoR. Hypergeometric tests were used in a later analysis to score TCR-TCR, TCR-HLA and TCR-CMV co-occurrence, with a repertoire-size bias correction applied to the TCR pairs. False discovery rates were estimated in a later analysis by permuting HLA or CMV assignments 20 times. In a later analysis, co-occurring TCRs were grouped using DBSCAN, with TCRdist sequence similarity added in when clustering inside HLA-allele-positive subsets. For co-occurrence clustering, repertoires with fewer than 30,000 or more than 120,000 public chains were excluded, along with roughly 5 repertoires with anomalous nucleotide sharing. Held by TCRdb, this immuneACCESS table contains in-frame sequences only and omits some clones. Under half of the omission traces to an unresolved V gene where checked; the cause of the rest is unknown. V, J and clone size reflect that table, while D and trimming were determined from the DNA. This sample gives 130,000 to 150,000 clones in total; around four fifths of them show up just once. Around 10% of the sample is held by the ten biggest clonotypes.

The cohort consisted of 600 or so healthy bone marrow donors. All cohort members were sampled while nominally healthy, although unrecorded immune exposures were likely present. The donor was CMV seropositive and belonged to the group of 250 to 350 seropositive cohort members. A peripheral blood sample was collected from each donor, and TCR beta sequencing was performed on peripheral blood mononuclear cells. The Qiagen DNeasy Blood Extraction Kit was used to extract genomic DNA from the blood cell samples. In the case of this clone: Its antigen is not yet known. No base qualities exist here, and no much larger clone lies one base off it.

The sequencing input was PBMCs. The sequence links TRBV5-4 to TRBJ2-7; tentative D gene TRBD1, with 5 bases matching. This TCR came from a woman aged 60 to 75 in good health and CMV-seropositive. The nucleotide sequence reads TGTGCCAGCAGCAGGGATGGGGCCCGCGTGGGGCAGTACTTC. Translated, this is CASSRDGARVGQYF.